This is a list of T cell receptor beta chains from one sample in a study of Graves' ophthalmopathy and Graves' hyperthyroidism. From the multiplex PCR reads, TCRdb called clonotypes with MiXCR, one entry per CDR3 protein. This sample carries 300,000 to 400,000 distinct CDR3 sequences, 15% to 20% of them seen once, and the ten largest clones take approximately 13%. Sample: peripheral blood. The receptors shown here come from an adult man with Graves' ophthalmopathy. The CDR3 runs from the conserved cysteine through the conserved F or W. D genes are given only for firm matches. Expanded clones are given a class, and other clones once, few, many or no size at all.

CDR3: CASSPNSYGYTF
DNA: TGTGCCAGCAGCCCGAACTCCTATGGCTACACCTTC
D: .
V: TRBV14
J: TRBJ1-2
size: .

CDR3: CSASLDSRYEQYF
DNA: TGCAGTGCTAGTCTGGACAGCAGGTACGAGCAGTACTTC
D: .
V: TRBV20-1
J: TRBJ2-7
size: many

CDR3: CASSLQFTTSSDTQYF
DNA: TGCGCCAGCAGCCTTCAATTTACTACTTCTTCGGATACGCAGTATTTT
D: .
V: TRBV5-1
J: TRBJ2-3
size: many

CDR3: CASAQRTGGDEQYF
DNA: TGTGCCAGCGCCCAAAGGACAGGGGGAGACGAGCAGTACTTC
D: TRBD1
V: TRBV6-1
J: TRBJ2-7
size: many

CDR3: CASHYTLRANTIYF
DNA: TGTGCCAGCCATTACACTCTTCGAGCAAACACCATATATTTT
D: .
V: TRBV2
J: TRBJ1-3
size: .

CDR3: CASNRGPNTEAFF
DNA: TGTGCCAGCAATCGGGGCCCAAACACTGAAGCTTTCTTT
D: .
V: TRBV6-6
J: TRBJ1-1
size: many

CDR3: CASSPDSSYEQYF
DNA: TGTGCCAGCAGCCCCGACAGCTCCTACGAGCAGTACTTC
D: .
V: TRBV6-2/TRBV6-3
J: TRBJ2-7
size: many

CDR3: CAWSDPGTGGAGELFF
DNA: TGTGCCTGGAGTGATCCCGGGACAGGGGGTGCCGGGGAGCTGTTTTTT
D: TRBD1
V: TRBV30
J: TRBJ2-2
size: .

CDR3: CASSSDTEAFF
DNA: TGTGCCAGCAGCTCCGACACTGAAGCTTTCTTT
D: .
V: TRBV12-3/TRBV12-4
J: TRBJ1-1
size: many

CDR3: CASRFGQLSVNYGYTF
DNA: TGTGCCAGCAGATTCGGACAGCTCTCAGTAAACTATGGCTACACCTTC
D: .
V: TRBV6-2/TRBV6-3
J: TRBJ1-2
size: many

CDR3: CASSYSGASYEQYF
DNA: TGTGCCAGCAGTTACTCGGGGGCGTCCTACGAGCAGTACTTC
D: .
V: TRBV6-5
J: TRBJ2-7
size: many

CDR3: CASSYIGQLAGGIYEQYF
DNA: TGTGCCAGCAGTTACATTGGCCAACTAGCGGGAGGTATCTACGAGCAGTACTTC
D: TRBD2
V: TRBV6-5
J: TRBJ2-7
size: many

CDR3: CASSQALGGLVQETQYF
DNA: TGTGCCAGCAGCCAGGCCCTTGGGGGACTTGTCCAAGAGACCCAGTACTTC
D: .
V: TRBV4-2
J: TRBJ2-5
size: many

CDR3: CAWYMPTGDGTGELFF
DNA: TGTGCCTGGTATATGCCCACGGGAGATGGTACCGGGGAGCTGTTTTTT
D: .
V: TRBV30
J: TRBJ2-2
size: many

CDR3: CASNPGGPNYEQYF
DNA: TGTGCCAGCAACCCGGGGGGACCTAACTACGAGCAGTATTTC
D: TRBD2
V: TRBV6-2/TRBV6-3
J: TRBJ2-7
size: many

CDR3: CSVGTSAGNQPQHF
DNA: TGCAGCGTTGGCACGAGCGCCGGCAATCAGCCCCAGCATTTT
D: .
V: TRBV29-1
J: TRBJ1-5
size: many

CDR3: CASSLLDRGIYGYTF
DNA: TGTGCCAGCAGCCTACTCGACAGGGGGATCTATGGCTACACCTTC
D: TRBD1
V: TRBV6-2/TRBV6-3
J: TRBJ1-2
size: many

CDR3: CASSGQGDPGELFF
DNA: TGTGCCAGCAGCGGACAGGGGGATCCCGGGGAGCTGTTTTTT
D: TRBD1
V: TRBV12-3/TRBV12-4
J: TRBJ2-2
size: .

CDR3: CATGGTSGNTGELFF
DNA: TGTGCCACTGGAGGGACTAGCGGGAACACCGGGGAGCTGTTTTTT
D: TRBD2
V: TRBV24-1
J: TRBJ2-2
size: .

CDR3: CASTFPTGIRYEQYF
DNA: TGTGCCAGCACCTTTCCGACCGGGATCCGCTACGAGCAGTACTTC
D: .
V: TRBV6-2/TRBV6-3
J: TRBJ2-7
size: many

CDR3: CAWSENTGPGNTIYF
DNA: TGTGCCTGGAGCGAAAATACAGGACCTGGAAACACCATATATTTT
D: .
V: TRBV30
J: TRBJ1-3
size: many

CDR3: CASSHDLGQGQETQYF
DNA: TGTGCCAGCAGCCACGATCTGGGACAGGGCCAAGAGACCCAGTACTTC
D: TRBD1
V: TRBV3-1
J: TRBJ2-5
size: many

CDR3: CASRAGTGLESPLHF
DNA: TGTGCCAGCAGAGCCGGGACAGGGTTGGAATCACCCCTCCACTTT
D: TRBD1
V: TRBV2
J: TRBJ1-6
size: many

CDR3: CASSRQSDPKLLFF
DNA: TGTGCCAGCAGTCGACAGTCGGACCCAAAGCTCCTGTTTTTT
D: .
V: TRBV12-3/TRBV12-4
J: TRBJ2-2
size: .

CDR3: CASSVWTGDGYTF
DNA: TGTGCCAGCAGTGTGTGGACAGGGGATGGCTACACCTTC
D: TRBD1
V: TRBV2
J: TRBJ1-2
size: many

CDR3: CASSLIGTGAINTEAFF
DNA: TGTGCCAGCAGCTTAATCGGGACAGGGGCCATAAACACTGAAGCTTTCTTT
D: TRBD1
V: TRBV7-3
J: TRBJ1-1
size: many

CDR3: CSASAQGMNEQYF
DNA: TGCAGTGCTTCAGCTCAGGGGATGAACGAGCAGTACTTC
D: .
V: TRBV20-1
J: TRBJ2-7
size: .

CDR3: CATADRLNQPQHF
DNA: TGTGCCACCGCGGACAGACTTAATCAGCCCCAGCATTTT
D: .
V: TRBV24-1
J: TRBJ1-5
size: many

CDR3: CASSGQSYSNQPQHF
DNA: TGTGCCAGCAGCGGACAGTCCTATAGCAATCAGCCCCAGCATTTT
D: .
V: TRBV2
J: TRBJ1-5
size: many

CDR3: CSARDLRFYEQYF
DNA: TGCAGTGCTAGAGATTTGCGCTTCTACGAGCAGTACTTC
D: .
V: TRBV20-1
J: TRBJ2-7
size: many

CDR3: CASEGQGAAEQYF
DNA: TGTGCCAGCGAGGGACAGGGGGCCGCCGAGCAGTACTTC
D: TRBD1
V: TRBV7-9
J: TRBJ2-7
size: .

CDR3: CASSYSATHYEQYF
DNA: TGTGCCAGCAGTTACTCCGCGACCCACTACGAGCAGTACTTC
D: .
V: TRBV6-5
J: TRBJ2-7
size: many

CDR3: CASSEDSYSSQETQYF
DNA: TGTGCCAGCAGTGAAGACAGTTACAGCAGTCAAGAGACCCAGTACTTC
D: .
V: TRBV6-1
J: TRBJ2-5
size: many